This TCR beta chain came from a study of blood T cell repertoires in COVID-19. Study-level information: Researchers got acute and convalescent COVID-19 samples from the United States, Italy and Spain.

Libraries were prepared by immunoSEQ multiplex PCR; TCRdb keeps only in-frame clonotypes and omits some of them. Of some 320,000 clones in the sample, 75% to 85% were seen once. The material sequenced was peripheral blood. The receptor was isolated from a human donor in a cohort sampled during active COVID-19.

The CDR3 spells CASRTNRGTLGYGYTF. The CDR3 region has the DNA TGTGCCAGCAGGACGAACAGGGGGACTTTGGGGTATGGCTACACCTTC. The chain is built from TRBV2 and TRBJ1-2; 8 bases map to TRBD1. Looked up from germline, CDR1 is SNHLY and CDR2 is FYNNEI. This CDR3 comprises 16 residues. Germline trimming cut 6 bases from V and 5 bases from J; bases unmatched to any gene: 14.